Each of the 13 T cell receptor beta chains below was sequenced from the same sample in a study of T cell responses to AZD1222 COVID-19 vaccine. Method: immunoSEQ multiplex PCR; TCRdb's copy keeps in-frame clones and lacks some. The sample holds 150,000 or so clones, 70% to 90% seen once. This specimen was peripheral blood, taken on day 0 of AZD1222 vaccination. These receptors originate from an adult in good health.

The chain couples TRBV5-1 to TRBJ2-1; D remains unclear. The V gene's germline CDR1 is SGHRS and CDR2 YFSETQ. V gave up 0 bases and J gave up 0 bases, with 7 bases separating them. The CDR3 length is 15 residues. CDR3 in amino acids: CASSLELSSYNEQFF. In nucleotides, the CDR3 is TGCGCCAGCAGCTTGGAACTGAGCTCCTACAATGAGCAGTTCTTC. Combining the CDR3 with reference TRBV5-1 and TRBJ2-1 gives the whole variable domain KAGVTQTPRYLIKTRGQQVTLSCSPISGHRSVSWYQQTPGQGLQFLFEYFSETQRNKGNFPGRFSGRQFSNSRSEMNVSTLELGDSALYLCASSLELSSYNEQFFGPGTRLTVL.

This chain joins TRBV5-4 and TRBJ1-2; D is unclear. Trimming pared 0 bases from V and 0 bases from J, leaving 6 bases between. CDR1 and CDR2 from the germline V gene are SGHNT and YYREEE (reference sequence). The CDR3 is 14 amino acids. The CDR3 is CASSLDGANYGYTF. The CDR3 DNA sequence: TGTGCCAGCAGCTTGGATGGGGCTAACTATGGCTACACCTTC.

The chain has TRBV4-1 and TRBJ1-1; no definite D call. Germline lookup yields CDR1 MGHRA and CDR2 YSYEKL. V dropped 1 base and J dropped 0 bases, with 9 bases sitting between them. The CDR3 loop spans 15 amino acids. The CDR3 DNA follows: TGCGCCAGCAGCCAAGGTCTAGGAGTGAACACTGAAGCTTTCTTT. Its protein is CASSQGLGVNTEAFF.

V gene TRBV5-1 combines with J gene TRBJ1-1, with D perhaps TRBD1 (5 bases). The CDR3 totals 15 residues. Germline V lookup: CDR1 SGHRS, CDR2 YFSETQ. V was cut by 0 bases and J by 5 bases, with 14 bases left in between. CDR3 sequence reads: CASSLGTAEGTEAFF. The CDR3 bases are TGCGCCAGCAGCTTGGGAACAGCCGAGGGGACTGAAGCTTTCTTT.

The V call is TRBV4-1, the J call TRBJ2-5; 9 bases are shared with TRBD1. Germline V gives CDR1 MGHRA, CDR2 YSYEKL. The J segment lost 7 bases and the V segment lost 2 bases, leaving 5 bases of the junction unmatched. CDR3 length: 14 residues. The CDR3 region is CASSQKGQGGTQYF. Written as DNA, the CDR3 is TGCGCCAGCAGCCAAAAGGGACAGGGAGGGACCCAGTACTTC.

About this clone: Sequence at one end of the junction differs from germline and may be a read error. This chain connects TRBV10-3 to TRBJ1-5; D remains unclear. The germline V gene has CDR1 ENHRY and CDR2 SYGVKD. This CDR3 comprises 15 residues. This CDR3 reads CALSESRTVGEPQHF. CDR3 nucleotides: TGTGCCCTCAGTGAGTCTAGGACCGTTGGGGAGCCCCAGCATTTT.

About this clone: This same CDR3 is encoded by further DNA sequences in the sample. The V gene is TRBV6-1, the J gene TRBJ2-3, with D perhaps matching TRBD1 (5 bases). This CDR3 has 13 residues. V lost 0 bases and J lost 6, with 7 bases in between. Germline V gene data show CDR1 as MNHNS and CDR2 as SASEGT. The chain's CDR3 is CASSEAPGDTQYF. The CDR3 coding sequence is TGTGCCAGCAGTGAAGCGCCAGGGGATACGCAGTATTTT.

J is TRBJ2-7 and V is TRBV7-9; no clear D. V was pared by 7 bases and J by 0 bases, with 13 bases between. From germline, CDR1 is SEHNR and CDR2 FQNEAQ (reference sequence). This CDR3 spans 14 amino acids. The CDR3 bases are TGTGCCAGCACTTCCGGGCTGACCTCCTACGAGCAGTACTTC. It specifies CASTSGLTSYEQYF.

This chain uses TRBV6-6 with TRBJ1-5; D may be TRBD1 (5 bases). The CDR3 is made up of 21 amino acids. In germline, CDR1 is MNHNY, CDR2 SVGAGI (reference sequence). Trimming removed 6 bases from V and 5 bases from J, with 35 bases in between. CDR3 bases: TGTGCCAGCAGCCCGGAAGCAACACACCAAGTTATTGACAGAGGGCATCAGCCCCAGCATTTT. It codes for CASSPEATHQVIDRGHQPQHF.

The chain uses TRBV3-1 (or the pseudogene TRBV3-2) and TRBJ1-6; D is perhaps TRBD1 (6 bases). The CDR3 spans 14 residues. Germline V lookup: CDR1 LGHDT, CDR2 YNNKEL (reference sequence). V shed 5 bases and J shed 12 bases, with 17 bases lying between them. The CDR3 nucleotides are TGTGCCAGCAGCGGGCGGGGGCCCTCTCAACCCCTCCACTTT. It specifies CASSGRGPSQPLHF.

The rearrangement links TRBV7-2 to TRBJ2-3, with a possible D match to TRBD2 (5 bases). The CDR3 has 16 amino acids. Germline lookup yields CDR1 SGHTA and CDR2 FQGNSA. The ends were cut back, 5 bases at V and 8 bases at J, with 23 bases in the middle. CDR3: CASSIRTQNNPRTQYF. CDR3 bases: TGTGCCAGCAGCATACGGACTCAAAACAACCCCCGTACGCAGTATTTT.

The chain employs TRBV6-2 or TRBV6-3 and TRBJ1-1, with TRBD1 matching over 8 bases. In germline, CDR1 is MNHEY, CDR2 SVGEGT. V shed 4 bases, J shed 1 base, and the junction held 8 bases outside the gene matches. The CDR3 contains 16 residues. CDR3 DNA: TGTGCCAGCAGTTTCCTCCCGGGACAGGCGAACACTGAAGCTTTCTTT. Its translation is CASSFLPGQANTEAFF.

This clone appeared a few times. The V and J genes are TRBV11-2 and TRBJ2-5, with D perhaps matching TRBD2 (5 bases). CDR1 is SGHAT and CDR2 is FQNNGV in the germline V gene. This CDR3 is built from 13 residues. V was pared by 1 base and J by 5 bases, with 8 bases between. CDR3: CASSLGVAETQYF. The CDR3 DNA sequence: TGTGCCAGCAGCTTAGGGGTAGCGGAGACCCAGTACTTC.